The entry that follows covers one T cell receptor (beta chain) sequence. Its antigen is as yet unknown. This record belongs to a study of CD8+ T cells in alopecia areata. General study points: While patients received tofacitinib, many expanded lesional clones remained present in scalp and blood.

As for treatment: oral pan-JAK inhibitor, 5-10 mg twice daily. The CDR3 is 12 amino acids. Trimming removed 2 bases at V and 7 bases at J, with 8 bases between. Germline V gene lookup returns CDR1 SGHVS and CDR2 FNYEAQ. cDNA serving as the sequencing template came from extracted, reverse transcribed RNA. The data were produced by immunoSEQ multiplex PCR, yet TCRdb's version contains in-frame clones alone and is incomplete. The sample shows 150,000 to 200,000 clones, about 54% of them seen only once. The chain couples TRBV7-6 to TRBJ1-2, with TRBD1 as a possible D gene (5 bases). This sample comprised CD4+ T cells sorted from blood, obtained at roughly week 58, from a patient treated with tofacitinib. This TCR derives from a human donor with alopecia areata. CDR3 protein: CASSLPGGGYTF. CDR3 in DNA: TGTGCCAGCAGCTTACCTGGGGGTGGCTACACCTTC. The full variable domain, its missing parts supplied by reference TRBV7-6 and TRBJ1-2, is GAGVSQSPRYKVTKRGQDVALRCDPISGHVSLYWYRQALGQGPEFLTYFNYEAQQDKSGLPNDRFSAERPEGSISTLTIQRTEQRDSAMYRCASSLPGGGYTFGSGTRLTVV.